These 20 T cell receptor beta chains share one sample of origin, sequenced in a study of blood T cell repertoires in COVID-19. Measured with immunoSEQ multiplex PCR; TCRdb has only the in-frame clones, and not every one. Among about 130,000 clones listed, roughly four fifths were seen once. Sequencing was performed on PBMCs or T cells enriched from blood (not recorded which). The receptors come from a man aged 45-65 years who had recovered from COVID-19.

The genes are TRBV19 and TRBJ1-6, with TRBD1 identical over 8 bases. Germline CDR1 is LNHDA and CDR2 is SQIVND (reference sequence). The junction had 3 bases not matched to a gene; V was cut back by 7 bases and J by 10 bases. The CDR3 runs 12 residues. The CDR3, as DNA: TGTGCCAGTACAGACAGGGGATCACCCCTCCACTTT. Amino acids: CASTDRGSPLHF.

This rearrangement joins TRBV5-4 to TRBJ1-3, with TRBD1 identical over 7 bases. Trimming took 1 base from V and 6 from J; bases not matched to a gene: 7. Germline V CDR1 and CDR2: SGHNT, YYREEE (reference sequence). The CDR3 totals 15 residues. The CDR3 nucleotides read TGTGCCAGCAGCTTGTTTGACAGGGATGAAAACACCATATATTTT. Translating gives CASSLFDRDENTIYF.

V is TRBV24-1 and J is TRBJ2-7, with 10 bases identical to TRBD2. V dropped 4 bases and J dropped 7; count of bases not matched to a gene: 3. This CDR3 has 13 residues. Germline V gene lookup returns CDR1 KGHDR and CDR2 SFDVKD. The CDR3 spells CATSDLLAGEQYF. The CDR3, as DNA: TGTGCCACCAGTGACCTACTAGCGGGAGAGCAGTACTTC.

J is TRBJ1-1 and V is TRBV12-3 or TRBV12-4; D gene uncertain. CDR3 length: 13 residues. With 7 bases removed from V and 4 bases from J, the gap between germline ends came to 13 bases. CDR3 nucleotide sequence: TGTGCCAGCACTAGACGAGAGGTCACTGAAGCTTTCTTT. Amino acid sequence: CASTRREVTEAFF.

This clone came up once. This chain links TRBV6-6 with TRBJ1-5; 10 bases fit TRBD1. With 4 bases clipped from V and 5 bases from J, the junction kept 8 bases outside the gene matches. Germline loops: CDR1 MNHNY, CDR2 SVGAGI (reference sequence). The CDR3 sequence is 16 residues long. CDR3 bases: TGTGCCAGCAGTTTCCGGGACAGGGGTCTGCATCAGCCCCAGCATTTT. Amino acid sequence: CASSFRDRGLHQPQHF.

The sample holds one count of this clone. The gene calls are TRBV4-3 and TRBJ2-7; TRBD1 matches 9 bases. V dropped 0 bases and J dropped 1; count of bases not matched to a gene: 7. Looked up from germline, CDR1 is LGHNA and CDR2 is YSLEER. CDR3 length equals 17 residues. The CDR3 protein is CASSQEPGQGPSYEQYF. The CDR3 region has the DNA TGCGCCAGCAGCCAAGAACCCGGACAGGGGCCGTCCTACGAGCAGTACTTC.

This chain links TRBV7-6 with TRBJ1-5, with a tentative D call TRBD1 (5 bases). The CDR3 has 16 amino acids. From germline, CDR1 is SGHVS and CDR2 FNYEAQ. Trimming shortened V by 1 base and J by 0 bases, and 10 bases separated the two germline ends. CDR3 in amino acids: CASSLGLGGSNQPQHF. The CDR3 bases are TGTGCCAGCAGCTTAGGCTTGGGGGGTAGCAATCAGCCCCAGCATTTT.

The chain couples TRBV4-1 to TRBJ2-1; weak D call: TRBD2 (5 bases). V dropped 2 bases and J dropped 4 bases, with 6 bases sitting between them. This CDR3 region has 13 residues. Looked up from germline, CDR1 is MGHRA and CDR2 is YSYEKL. The CDR3 region has the DNA TGCGCCAGCAGCCAAAGGACTTACAATGAGCAGTTCTTC. Protein product: CASSQRTYNEQFF.

This chain connects TRBV6-6 to TRBJ1-2; no reliable D call. CDR3 length equals 15 residues. Deletions cut 4 bases from V and 3 bases from J, with 15 bases between. Germline V lookup: CDR1 MNHNY, CDR2 SVGAGI (reference sequence). The CDR3 region is CASSSTYDGYYGYTF. CDR3 coding DNA: TGTGCCAGCAGTTCGACTTATGACGGATACTATGGCTACACCTTC.

The chain joins TRBV7-9 to TRBJ1-2, with D unresolved. V shed 7 bases and J shed 8 bases, with 20 bases lying between them. In germline, CDR1 is SEHNR, CDR2 FQNEAQ (reference sequence). This CDR3 comprises 14 residues. Written as DNA, the CDR3 is TGTGCCAGCAACGAAATATACACCGACTCCGGCTACACCTTC. Its translation: CASNEIYTDSGYTF. The full variable domain, its missing parts supplied by reference TRBV7-9 and TRBJ1-2, is DTGVSQNPRHKITKRGQNVTFRCDPISEHNRLYWYRQTLGQGPEFLTYFQNEAQLEKSRLLSDRFSAERPKGSFSTLEIQRTEQGDSAMYLCASNEIYTDSGYTFGSGTRLTVV.

The chain uses TRBV19 and TRBJ1-3; 8 nucleotides agree with TRBD1. J was trimmed by 1 base and V by 5 bases; bases with no gene match: 4. Germline CDR1 is LNHDA and CDR2 is SQIVND (reference sequence). This CDR3 is 15 amino acids long. CDR3 nucleotides: TGTGCCAGTAGTCGACAGGGGTTGTCTGGAAACACCATATATTTT. Translated: CASSRQGLSGNTIYF.

The rearrangement joins TRBV4-1 to TRBJ2-1, with TRBD1 identical over 7 bases. The ends lost 3 bases at V and 8 bases at J; junction bases unmatched: 7. Germline CDR1 MGHRA, CDR2 YSYEKL. The CDR3 runs 14 residues. The CDR3 DNA follows: TGCGCCAGCAGCCACAAGGGACAGACGCATGAGCAGTTCTTC. Translated: CASSHKGQTHEQFF.

The genes are TRBV10-3 and TRBJ2-2; the match to TRBD2 covers 7 bases. Germline V gene data show CDR1 as ENHRY and CDR2 as SYGVKD. This CDR3 has 16 amino acids. Trimming at V came to 2 bases and at J to 1 base, leaving 4 bases not matched to a gene. CDR3 DNA sequence: TGTGCCATCAGTGAGACAGCGGGGTGGAACACCGGGGAGCTGTTTTTT. Translation gives CAISETAGWNTGELFF.

The rearrangement joins TRBV5-6 to TRBJ2-2; 12 positions match TRBD2. Trimming took 4 bases from V and 4 from J; bases not matched to a gene: 5. The CDR3 has 16 amino acids. Germline V lookup: CDR1 SGHDT, CDR2 YYEEEE. The CDR3 here is CASSGTSGGPTGELFF. The CDR3 DNA reads as TGTGCCAGCAGCGGTACTAGCGGGGGGCCCACCGGGGAGCTGTTTTTT.

The V and J genes are TRBV6-5 and TRBJ2-2; D remains ambiguous. Germline CDR1 is MNHEY and CDR2 is SVGAGI. Trimming left V 2 bases short and J 6 bases short, with 7 bases between. The CDR3 has 13 amino acids. CDR3 nucleotide sequence: TGTGCCAGCAGTTACATGGCTGCCGGGGAGCTGTTTTTT. This gives the protein CASSYMAAGELFF.

The chain employs TRBV5-8 and TRBJ2-6, with D possibly matching TRBD1 (5 bases). CDR3 length equals 15 residues. Trimming removed 4 bases at V and 4 bases at J, with 12 bases between. Germline V lookup: CDR1 SGHTS, CDR2 YDEGEE. CDR3: CASSGPGPGANVLTF. The CDR3, as DNA: TGTGCCAGCAGCGGACCAGGGCCAGGGGCCAACGTCCTGACTTTC.

The V call is TRBV12-3 or TRBV12-4, the J call TRBJ1-6; no clear D. V lost 1 base and J 10 bases, leaving 8 bases between the germline ends. The CDR3 consists of 13 residues. In nucleotides, the CDR3 is TGTGCCAGCAGTTTAGTGGAGAGGTCACCCCTCCACTTT. Translated: CASSLVERSPLHF.

CDR3 sequence reads: CASSMGQGDYEQYF. In nucleotides, the CDR3 is TGTGCCAGCAGTATGGGGCAGGGGGACTACGAGCAGTACTTC. The V call is TRBV9, the J call TRBJ2-7, with 7 positions matching TRBD1. CDR1 is SGDLS, CDR2 YYNGEE, per germline. Losses at the gene ends were 5 bases for V and 3 bases for J; bases not matched to a gene: 8. CDR3 length equals 14 residues.

The chain is built from TRBV6-2 or TRBV6-3 and TRBJ2-7; TRBD1 might be the D (7 bases). The germline CDR1 and CDR2 sequences are MNHEY and SVGEGT. The CDR3 is 16 amino acids. V was clipped by 1 base and J by 0 bases, with 13 bases between them. This CDR3 is CASSYYRGGYSYEQYF. The CDR3 coding sequence is TGTGCCAGCAGTTACTACAGGGGAGGATACTCCTACGAGCAGTACTTC.

This chain joins TRBV5-1 and TRBJ1-1, with D perhaps TRBD1 (5 bases). This CDR3 comprises 16 residues. CDR1 and CDR2 (germline): SGHRS, YFSETQ. Trimming pared 0 bases from V and 1 base from J, leaving 13 bases between. For the CDR3, the DNA is TGCGCCAGCAGCTTGGGTCTGGGGGGTCGGAACACTGAAGCTTTCTTT. It translates to CASSLGLGGRNTEAFF.